The clone carrying this T cell receptor (beta chain) was seen ten or more times. This entry belongs to a study of T cells in Graves' hyperthyroidism and ophthalmopathy. Germline CDR1 is SGHVS and CDR2 is FNYEAQ. The V segment lost 6 bases and the J segment 5 bases; nucleotides outside the gene matches: 9. The CDR3 sequence is 16 residues long. TCR beta CDR3 regions were amplified from RNA. TCR CDR3 underwent first-round RT-PCR with the HTBI primer set. TCRdb recomputed calls from the multiplex PCR reads with MiXCR, one row per CDR3 protein. Of 400,000 or so distinct CDR3 sequences detected, over 13% appear once; the ten largest clones hold approximately 27%.

This chain links TRBV7-6 with TRBJ2-3, with 12 bases matching TRBD2. The sample consisted of blood. This TCR was recovered from a man aged 45-65 years with Graves' ophthalmopathy. The CDR3 coding sequence is TGTGCCAGCAGTCCTCTAGCGGGAGGGCCAGGAGATACGCAGTATTTT. It encodes CASSPLAGGPGDTQYF.